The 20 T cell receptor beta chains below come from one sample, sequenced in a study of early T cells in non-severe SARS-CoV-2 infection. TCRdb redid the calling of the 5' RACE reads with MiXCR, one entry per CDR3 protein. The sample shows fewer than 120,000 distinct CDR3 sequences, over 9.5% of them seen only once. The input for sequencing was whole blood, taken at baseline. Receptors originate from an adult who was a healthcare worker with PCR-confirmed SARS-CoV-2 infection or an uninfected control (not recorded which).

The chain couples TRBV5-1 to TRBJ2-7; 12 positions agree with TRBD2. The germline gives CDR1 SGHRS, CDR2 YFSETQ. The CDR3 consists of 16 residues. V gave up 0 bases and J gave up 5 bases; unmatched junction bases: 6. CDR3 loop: CASSLGGLAGFDEQYF. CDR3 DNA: TGCGCCAGCAGCTTGGGCGGACTAGCGGGATTCGACGAGCAGTACTTC.

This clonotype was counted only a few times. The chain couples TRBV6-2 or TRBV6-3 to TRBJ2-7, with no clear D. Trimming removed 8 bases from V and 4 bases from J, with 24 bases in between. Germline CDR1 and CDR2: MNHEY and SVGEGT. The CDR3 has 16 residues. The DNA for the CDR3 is TGTGCCAGCTCCTTTCTAACGGCACCCATGGGATACGAGCAGTACTTC. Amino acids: CASSFLTAPMGYEQYF.

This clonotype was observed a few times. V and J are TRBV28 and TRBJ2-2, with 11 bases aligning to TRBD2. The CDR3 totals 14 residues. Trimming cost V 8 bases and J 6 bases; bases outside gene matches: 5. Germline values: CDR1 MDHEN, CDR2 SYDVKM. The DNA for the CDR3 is TGTGCCAGCTCTACTAGCGGGAGAGCCGGGGAGCTGTTTTTT. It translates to CASSTSGRAGELFF.

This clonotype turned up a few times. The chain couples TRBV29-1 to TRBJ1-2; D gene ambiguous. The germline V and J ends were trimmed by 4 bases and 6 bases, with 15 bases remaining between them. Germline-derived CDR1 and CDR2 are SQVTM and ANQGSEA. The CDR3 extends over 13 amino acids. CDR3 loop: CSVVYQLGHGYTF. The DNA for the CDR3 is TGCAGCGTTGTTTACCAGCTCGGACATGGCTACACCTTC.

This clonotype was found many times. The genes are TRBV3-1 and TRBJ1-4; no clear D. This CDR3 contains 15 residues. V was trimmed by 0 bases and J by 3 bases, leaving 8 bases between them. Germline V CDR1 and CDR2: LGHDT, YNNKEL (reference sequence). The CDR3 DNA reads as TGTGCCAGCAGCCAAGAGGCCAGACCTAATGAAAAACTGTTTTTT. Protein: CASSQEARPNEKLFF.

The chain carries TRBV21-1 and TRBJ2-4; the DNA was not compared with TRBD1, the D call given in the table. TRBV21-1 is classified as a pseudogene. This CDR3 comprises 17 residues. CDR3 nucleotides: TGTGCCAGCAGCAAATGCCCCCCTAGAGGGGCCAAAAACATTCAGTACTTC. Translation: CASSKCPPRGAKNIQYF.

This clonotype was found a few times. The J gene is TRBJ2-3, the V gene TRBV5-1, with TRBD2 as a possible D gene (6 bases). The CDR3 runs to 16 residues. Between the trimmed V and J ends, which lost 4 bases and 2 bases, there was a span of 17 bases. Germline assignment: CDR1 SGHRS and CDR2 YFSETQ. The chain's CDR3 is CASSPTGGVPTDTQYF. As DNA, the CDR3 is TGCGCCAGCAGCCCTACTGGAGGGGTGCCCACAGATACGCAGTATTTT.

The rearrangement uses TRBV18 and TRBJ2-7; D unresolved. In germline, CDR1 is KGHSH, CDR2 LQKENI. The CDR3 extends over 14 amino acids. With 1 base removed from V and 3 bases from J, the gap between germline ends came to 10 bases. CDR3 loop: CASSPLARIYEQYF. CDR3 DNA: TGTGCCAGCTCACCACTTGCCAGGATCTACGAGCAGTACTTC.

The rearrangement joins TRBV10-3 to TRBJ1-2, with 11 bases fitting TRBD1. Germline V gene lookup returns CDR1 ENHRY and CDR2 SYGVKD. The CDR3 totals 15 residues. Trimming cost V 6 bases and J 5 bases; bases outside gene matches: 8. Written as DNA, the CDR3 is TGTGCCATCAGGCGAGAGGGACAGGGGGTGTATGGCTACACCTTC. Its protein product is CAIRREGQGVYGYTF.

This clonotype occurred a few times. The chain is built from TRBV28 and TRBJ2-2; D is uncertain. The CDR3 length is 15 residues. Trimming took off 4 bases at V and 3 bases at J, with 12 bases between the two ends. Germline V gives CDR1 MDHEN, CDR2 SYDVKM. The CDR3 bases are TGTGCCAGCAGTTCATCCCCGGGCTACACCGGGGAGCTGTTTTTT. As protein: CASSSSPGYTGELFF.

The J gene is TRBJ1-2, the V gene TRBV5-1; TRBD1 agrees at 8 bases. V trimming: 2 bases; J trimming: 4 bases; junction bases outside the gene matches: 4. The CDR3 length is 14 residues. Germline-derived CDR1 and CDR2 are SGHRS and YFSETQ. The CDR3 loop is CASSLKQGGYGYTF. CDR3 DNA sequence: TGCGCCAGCAGCTTAAAACAGGGGGGCTATGGCTACACCTTC.

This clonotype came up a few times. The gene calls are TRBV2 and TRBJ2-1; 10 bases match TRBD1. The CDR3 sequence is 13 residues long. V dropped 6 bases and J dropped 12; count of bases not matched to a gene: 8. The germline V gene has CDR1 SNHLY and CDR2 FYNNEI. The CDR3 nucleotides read TGTGCCAGCAGCCCCGGACAGGGGGAAAGGCAGTTCTTC. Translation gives CASSPGQGERQFF. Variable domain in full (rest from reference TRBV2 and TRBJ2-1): EPEVTQTPSHQVTQMGQEVILRCVPISNHLYFYWYRQILGQKVEFLVSFYNNEISEKSEIFDDQFSVERPDGSNFTLKIRSTKLEDSAMYFCASSPGQGERQFFGPGTRLTVL.

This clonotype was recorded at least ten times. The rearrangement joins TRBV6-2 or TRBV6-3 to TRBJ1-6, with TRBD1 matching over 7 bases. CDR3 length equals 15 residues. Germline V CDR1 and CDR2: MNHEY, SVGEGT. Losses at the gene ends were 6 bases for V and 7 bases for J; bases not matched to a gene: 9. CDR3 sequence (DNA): TGTGCCAGCAGCTCGTGGACAGGACGAAATTCACCCCTCCACTTT. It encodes CASSSWTGRNSPLHF.

In nucleotides, the CDR3 is TGTGCCTGGAGGGGGACAAATCAGCCCCAGCATTTT. Its protein product is CAWRGTNQPQHF. The V gene is TRBV30, the J gene TRBJ1-5, with D possibly TRBD1 on 6 matching bases. Germline CDR1 GTSNPN, CDR2 SVGIG (reference sequence). CDR3 length: 12 residues. Trimming pared 3 bases from V and 4 bases from J, leaving 7 bases between.

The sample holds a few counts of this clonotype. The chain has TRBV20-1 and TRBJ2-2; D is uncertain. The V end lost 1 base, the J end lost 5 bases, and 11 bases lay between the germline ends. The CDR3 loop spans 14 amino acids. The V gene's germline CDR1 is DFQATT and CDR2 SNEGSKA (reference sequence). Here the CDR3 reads CSARAVRVTGELFF. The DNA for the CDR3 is TGCAGTGCTAGAGCAGTCCGGGTAACCGGGGAGCTGTTTTTT.

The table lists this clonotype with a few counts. In DNA, the CDR3 is TGTGCCAGCAGCTTACAGGGGGCCGGAGATACGCAGTATTTT. The encoded protein is CASSLQGAGDTQYF. The gene calls are TRBV5-4 and TRBJ2-3, with 9 bases matching TRBD1. J lost 5 bases, V lost 2 bases, and 3 bases had no gene match. Germline values: CDR1 SGHNT, CDR2 YYREEE (reference sequence). The CDR3 is 14 residues long.

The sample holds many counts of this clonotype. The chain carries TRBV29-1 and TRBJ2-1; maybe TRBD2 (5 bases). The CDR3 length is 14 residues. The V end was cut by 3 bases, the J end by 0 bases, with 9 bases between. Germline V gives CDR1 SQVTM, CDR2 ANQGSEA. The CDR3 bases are TGCAGCGTTGACCCGGGATTCTCCTACAATGAGCAGTTCTTC. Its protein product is CSVDPGFSYNEQFF.

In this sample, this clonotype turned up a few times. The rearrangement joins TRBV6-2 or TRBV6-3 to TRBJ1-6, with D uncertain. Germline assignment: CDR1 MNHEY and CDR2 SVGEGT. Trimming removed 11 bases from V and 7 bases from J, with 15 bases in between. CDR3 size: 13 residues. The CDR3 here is CAGGNGRNSPLHF. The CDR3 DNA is TGTGCCGGCGGAAATGGACGGAATTCACCCCTCCACTTT.

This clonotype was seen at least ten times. The CDR3 here is CASSRTTDTQYF. The CDR3 bases are TGTGCCAGCAGCAGGACAACAGATACGCAGTATTTT. This sequence joins TRBV7-2 and TRBJ2-3; TRBD1 might be the D (5 bases). Trimming pared 5 bases from V and 3 bases from J, leaving 6 bases between. Per the germline V gene, CDR1 is SGHTA and CDR2 is FQGNSA. The CDR3 runs 12 residues.

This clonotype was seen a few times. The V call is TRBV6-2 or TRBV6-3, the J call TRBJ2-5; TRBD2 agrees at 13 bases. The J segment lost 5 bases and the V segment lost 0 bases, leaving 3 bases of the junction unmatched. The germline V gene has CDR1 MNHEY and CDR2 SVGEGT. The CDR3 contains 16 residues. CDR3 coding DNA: TGTGCCAGCAGTTACTCCGGGACTAGCGGGACGGAGACCCAGTACTTC. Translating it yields CASSYSGTSGTETQYF.